The 20 T cell receptor beta chains in this list originate from one sample, sequenced in a study of PD-1 blockade in mismatch repair-deficient tumors. As for time point: archival surgical resection tumor tissue. TCRdb's copy holds only in-frame clones and misses some; the assay was immunoSEQ multiplex PCR. In the table there are some 1,000 clones, about 78% of which are singletons. The sequences come from primary tumor tissue, collected from a patient treated with pembrolizumab. Receptors were obtained from an adult with mismatch repair-deficient cancer.

The chain has TRBV27 and TRBJ1-5; TRBD1 aligns across 9 bases. CDR3 size: 15 residues. The trim removed 2 bases at V and 5 bases at J, leaving 4 bases unmatched. In germline, CDR1 is MNHEY, CDR2 SMNVEV (reference sequence). As DNA, the CDR3 is TGTGCCAGCAGTTTAGGGACAGGGTACGATCAGCCCCAGCATTTT. As protein: CASSLGTGYDQPQHF.

The rearrangement links TRBV29-1 to TRBJ1-1; D call uncertain. The length of the CDR3 is 12 residues. V lost 5 bases and J 6 bases, leaving 13 bases between the germline ends. Per germline, CDR1 SQVTM and CDR2 ANQGSEA. This CDR3 reads CSVREIGAEAFF. In DNA form, the CDR3 reads TGCAGCGTTCGAGAGATCGGGGCTGAAGCTTTCTTT.

The chain uses TRBV11-3 and TRBJ1-3; 9 bases match TRBD1. Germline V gene lookup returns CDR1 SGHNT and CDR2 YENEEA. J lost 3 bases, V lost 5 bases, and 8 bases had no gene match. The CDR3 is 16 amino acids. CDR3 residues: CASSARGQGSGNTIYF. CDR3 DNA: TGTGCCAGCAGCGCCCGCGGACAGGGGAGTGGAAACACCATATATTTT.

The rearrangement uses TRBV29-1 and TRBJ1-2; tentatively, D is TRBD1 (6 bases). From germline, CDR1 is SQVTM and CDR2 ANQGSEA. Trimming stripped 3 bases from V and 4 bases from J, with 6 bases between. The length of the CDR3 is 11 residues. The DNA for the CDR3 is TGCAGCGTTGAGACAGGCTATGGCTACACCTTC. It codes for CSVETGYGYTF.

This clone has a handful of counts. The V call is TRBV11-2, the J call TRBJ2-7; D is possibly TRBD2 (6 bases). The CDR3 extends over 12 amino acids. Between the trimmed V and J ends, which lost 4 bases and 12 bases, there was a span of 16 bases. CDR1 and CDR2 from the germline V gene are SGHAT and FQNNGV. CDR3 in amino acids: CASSSMGVGGYF. The CDR3, as DNA: TGTGCCAGCAGCTCCATGGGTGTCGGGGGGTACTTC. Complete variable domain (other parts from reference TRBV11-2 and TRBJ2-7): EAGVAQSPRYKIIEKRQSVAFWCNPISGHATLYWYQQILGQGPKLLIQFQNNGVVDDSQLPKDRFSAERLKGVDSTLKIQPAKLEDSAVYLCASSSMGVGGYFGPGTRLTVT.

A remark on this clone: One junction end disagrees with the germline gene, perhaps due to a read error. The chain recombines TRBV7-9 with TRBJ2-7; 8 bases map to TRBD1. CDR3 size: 12 residues. Germline lookup yields CDR1 SEHNR and CDR2 FQNEAQ (reference sequence). Here the CDR3 reads CASSRRDRTFRF. The DNA for the CDR3 is TGTGCCAGCAGCCGCCGGGACAGGACCTTTCGCTTC.

The V gene is TRBV25-1, the J gene TRBJ1-1; D is possibly TRBD1 (6 bases). The germline V gene encodes CDR1 MGHDK and CDR2 SYGVNS. V shed 7 bases and J shed 4 bases, with 10 bases lying between them. CDR3 length equals 12 residues. In nucleotides, the CDR3 is TGTGCCAGCAAGGCGGGGGCCACTGAAGCTTTCTTT. This encodes CASKAGATEAFF.

A word on this clone: The junction departs from the called germline gene at one end, perhaps through a read error. The rearrangement joins TRBV6-4 to TRBJ1-1; unclear D gene. CDR1 is MRHNA and CDR2 is SNTAGT in the germline V gene. The CDR3 consists of 15 residues. For the CDR3, the DNA is TGTGCCAGCAGTGAAACTGGCCAGATGAACACTAAAGCTTTCTTT. The encoded protein is CASSETGQMNTKAFF.

V and J are TRBV11-3 and TRBJ2-1, with D perhaps matching TRBD2 (5 bases). There are 15 residues in the CDR3. The V end was cut by 6 bases, the J end by 3 bases, with 15 bases between. CDR1 and CDR2 (germline): SGHNT, YENEEA. The CDR3 reads CASRDGIASYNEQFF. CDR3 DNA sequence: TGTGCCAGCAGAGACGGGATAGCGAGCTACAATGAGCAGTTCTTC. Looking up the rest from reference TRBV11-3 and TRBJ2-1 gives the full variable domain: EAGVVQSPRYKIIEKKQPVAFWCNPISGHNTLYWYLQNLGQGPELLIRYENEEAVDDSQLPKDRFSAERLKGVDSTLKIQPAELGDSAVYLCASRDGIASYNEQFFGPGTRLTVL.

This clone was picked up a small number of times. This sequence joins TRBV18 and TRBJ2-7; 7 nucleotides agree with TRBD2. V was pared by 2 bases and J by 6 bases, with 7 bases of the junction left unmatched. In germline, CDR1 is KGHSH, CDR2 LQKENI. The CDR3 consists of 14 residues. The CDR3 DNA reads as TGTGCCAGCTCACCAAGGCAGGGAGGGGCCGAGCAGTACTTC. This sequence encodes CASSPRQGGAEQYF.

This clone has just one count. The V and J genes are TRBV6-5 and TRBJ2-3, with D uncertain. This CDR3 comprises 12 residues. Trimming left V 2 bases short and J 10 bases short, with 10 bases between. The germline CDR1 and CDR2 sequences are MNHEY and SVGAGI. The CDR3 sequence: CASSYGRQAQYF. CDR3 sequence (DNA): TGTGCCAGCAGTTACGGTCGGCAGGCGCAGTATTTT.

The chain uses TRBV2 and TRBJ1-5; 7 bases match TRBD1. Per the germline V gene, CDR1 is SNHLY and CDR2 is FYNNEI. This CDR3 is built from 15 residues. V shed 3 bases, J shed 3 bases, and the junction held 5 bases outside the gene matches. The CDR3 region has the DNA TGTGCCAGCAGTGACACAGGGGTTTACAATCAGCCCCAGCATTTT. It yields the protein CASSDTGVYNQPQHF.

This chain joins TRBV5-1 and TRBJ2-1; TRBD2 aligns across 7 bases. The CDR3 covers 16 residues. Germline V lookup: CDR1 SGHRS, CDR2 YFSETQ. V shed 0 bases, J shed 5 bases, and the junction held 8 bases outside the gene matches. CDR3 in amino acids: CASSLESGTTHNEQFF. The CDR3 region has the DNA TGCGCCAGCAGCTTGGAAAGCGGGACGACCCACAATGAGCAGTTCTTC. The entire variable domain, with the rest obtained from reference TRBV5-1 and TRBJ2-1, is as follows: KAGVTQTPRYLIKTRGQQVTLSCSPISGHRSVSWYQQTPGQGLQFLFEYFSETQRNKGNFPGRFSGRQFSNSRSEMNVSTLELGDSALYLCASSLESGTTHNEQFFGPGTRLTVL.

This chain uses TRBV30 with TRBJ1-5; tentatively, D is TRBD1 (5 bases). CDR1 is GTSNPN, CDR2 SVGIG, per germline (reference sequence). The CDR3 covers 14 residues. Trimming took off 0 bases at V and 3 bases at J, with 9 bases between the two ends. The CDR3 coding sequence is TGTGCCTGGAGTGTAAGAGGGGTCAATCAGCCCCAGCATTTT. Its translation is CAWSVRGVNQPQHF.

This clone was observed a few times. The chain joins TRBV7-8 to TRBJ2-2, with unresolved D. Trimming left V 0 bases short and J 5 bases short, with 7 bases between. CDR3 length equals 14 residues. Germline V gene lookup returns CDR1 SGHVS and CDR2 FQNEAQ. The CDR3 DNA follows: TGTGCCAGCAGCTTAGCCCCAGATACCGGGGAGCTGTTTTTT. Its translation: CASSLAPDTGELFF.

The chain combines TRBV4-2 with TRBJ2-3, with TRBD2 matching 12 bases. CDR3 length equals 19 residues. CDR1 and CDR2 from the germline V gene are LGHNA and YNFKEQ. The V gene end was trimmed by 0 bases and the J gene end by 1 base; junction bases not matched to a gene: 8. The CDR3 loop reads CASSQEFGRLAGGTDTQYF. The CDR3 DNA follows: TGTGCCAGCAGCCAAGAATTCGGCCGACTAGCGGGAGGCACAGATACGCAGTATTTT.

The chain joins TRBV30 to TRBJ1-2; 9 positions agree with TRBD1. The CDR3 is 12 residues long. Germline V gene lookup returns CDR1 GTSNPN and CDR2 SVGIG (reference sequence). Unmatched junction bases numbered 5, after V lost 7 bases and J lost 5 bases. The CDR3 coding sequence is TGTGCCTCGGGACAGGGCATTTATGGCTACACCTTC. This encodes CASGQGIYGYTF.

The V gene is TRBV5-6, the J gene TRBJ2-1, with D perhaps matching TRBD2 (5 bases). V lost 1 base, J lost 3 bases, and 11 bases lay in between. The CDR3 length is 15 residues. Germline assignment: CDR1 SGHDT and CDR2 YYEEEE. CDR3 sequence reads: CASSLTGNRYNEQFF. CDR3 nucleotide sequence: TGTGCCAGCAGCTTGACGGGGAATCGCTACAATGAGCAGTTCTTC.

The chain is built from TRBV2 and TRBJ1-4; D not resolved. This CDR3 region has 14 residues. The V end lost 6 bases, the J end lost 8 bases, and 16 bases lay between the germline ends. Germline CDR1 SNHLY, CDR2 FYNNEI. The DNA of the CDR3 is TGTGCCAGCAGCGAGGAAAGCTTGCGGGAAAAACTGTTTTTT. This sequence encodes CASSEESLREKLFF.

J is TRBJ2-5 and V is TRBV27, with D unresolved. The J call is doubtful: the DNA matches TRBJ2-7 better. Germline lookup yields CDR1 MNHEY and CDR2 SMNVEV (reference sequence). The length of the CDR3 is 14 residues. In nucleotides, the CDR3 is TGTGCCAGCAGTTTATCAGGGTCCGCCTACGAGCAGTACTTC. Translating it yields CASSLSGSAYEQYF.